This section outlines one T cell receptor beta chain sequence together with its context. Its antigen is undetermined. The data belong to a study of T cell clones after liver transplantation. Across the study: TCRbeta sequencing after a pre-transplant mixed lymphocyte reaction identified graft-donor-reactive clones, later tracked in post-transplant blood.

The study's findings and limits: In a couple of subjects, few donor cells limited the measurable donor-reactive repertoire. Graft donor-reactive T cells may have migrated into the graft rather than being deleted.

The CDR3 sequence is 15 residues long. Germline V gene lookup returns CDR1 SGHRS and CDR2 YFSETQ. Deletions cut 0 bases from V and 5 bases from J, with 11 bases between. Here immunoSEQ multiplex PCR was the method, and the copy in TCRdb shows in-frame clones only, minus some. The table includes 55,000 to 75,000 clones, around 93% detected once. The chain is built from TRBV5-1 and TRBJ2-2, with a possible D match to TRBD1 (5 bases). The input for sequencing was CD4+ T cells from blood, taken around 25 months after liver transplant. The receptor was isolated from a human patient who received a liver transplant. Certain T cells may be donor cells from the graft. Here the CDR3 reads CASSLASRQTGELFF. The DNA for the CDR3 is TGCGCCAGCAGCTTGGCATCCAGACAGACCGGGGAGCTGTTTTTT.